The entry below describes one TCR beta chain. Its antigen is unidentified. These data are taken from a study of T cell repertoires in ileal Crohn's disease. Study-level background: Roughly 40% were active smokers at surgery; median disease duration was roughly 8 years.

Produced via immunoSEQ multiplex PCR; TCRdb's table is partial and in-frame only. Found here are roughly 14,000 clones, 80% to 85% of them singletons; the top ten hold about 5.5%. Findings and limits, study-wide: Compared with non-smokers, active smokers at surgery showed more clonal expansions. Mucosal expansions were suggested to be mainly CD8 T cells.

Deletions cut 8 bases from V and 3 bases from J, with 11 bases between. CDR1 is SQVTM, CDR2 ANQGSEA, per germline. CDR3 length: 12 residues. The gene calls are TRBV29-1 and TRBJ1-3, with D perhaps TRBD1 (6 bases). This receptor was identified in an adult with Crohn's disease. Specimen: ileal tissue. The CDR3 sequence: CSIRTVGNTIYF. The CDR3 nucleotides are TGCAGCATCCGGACAGTTGGAAACACCATATATTTT.